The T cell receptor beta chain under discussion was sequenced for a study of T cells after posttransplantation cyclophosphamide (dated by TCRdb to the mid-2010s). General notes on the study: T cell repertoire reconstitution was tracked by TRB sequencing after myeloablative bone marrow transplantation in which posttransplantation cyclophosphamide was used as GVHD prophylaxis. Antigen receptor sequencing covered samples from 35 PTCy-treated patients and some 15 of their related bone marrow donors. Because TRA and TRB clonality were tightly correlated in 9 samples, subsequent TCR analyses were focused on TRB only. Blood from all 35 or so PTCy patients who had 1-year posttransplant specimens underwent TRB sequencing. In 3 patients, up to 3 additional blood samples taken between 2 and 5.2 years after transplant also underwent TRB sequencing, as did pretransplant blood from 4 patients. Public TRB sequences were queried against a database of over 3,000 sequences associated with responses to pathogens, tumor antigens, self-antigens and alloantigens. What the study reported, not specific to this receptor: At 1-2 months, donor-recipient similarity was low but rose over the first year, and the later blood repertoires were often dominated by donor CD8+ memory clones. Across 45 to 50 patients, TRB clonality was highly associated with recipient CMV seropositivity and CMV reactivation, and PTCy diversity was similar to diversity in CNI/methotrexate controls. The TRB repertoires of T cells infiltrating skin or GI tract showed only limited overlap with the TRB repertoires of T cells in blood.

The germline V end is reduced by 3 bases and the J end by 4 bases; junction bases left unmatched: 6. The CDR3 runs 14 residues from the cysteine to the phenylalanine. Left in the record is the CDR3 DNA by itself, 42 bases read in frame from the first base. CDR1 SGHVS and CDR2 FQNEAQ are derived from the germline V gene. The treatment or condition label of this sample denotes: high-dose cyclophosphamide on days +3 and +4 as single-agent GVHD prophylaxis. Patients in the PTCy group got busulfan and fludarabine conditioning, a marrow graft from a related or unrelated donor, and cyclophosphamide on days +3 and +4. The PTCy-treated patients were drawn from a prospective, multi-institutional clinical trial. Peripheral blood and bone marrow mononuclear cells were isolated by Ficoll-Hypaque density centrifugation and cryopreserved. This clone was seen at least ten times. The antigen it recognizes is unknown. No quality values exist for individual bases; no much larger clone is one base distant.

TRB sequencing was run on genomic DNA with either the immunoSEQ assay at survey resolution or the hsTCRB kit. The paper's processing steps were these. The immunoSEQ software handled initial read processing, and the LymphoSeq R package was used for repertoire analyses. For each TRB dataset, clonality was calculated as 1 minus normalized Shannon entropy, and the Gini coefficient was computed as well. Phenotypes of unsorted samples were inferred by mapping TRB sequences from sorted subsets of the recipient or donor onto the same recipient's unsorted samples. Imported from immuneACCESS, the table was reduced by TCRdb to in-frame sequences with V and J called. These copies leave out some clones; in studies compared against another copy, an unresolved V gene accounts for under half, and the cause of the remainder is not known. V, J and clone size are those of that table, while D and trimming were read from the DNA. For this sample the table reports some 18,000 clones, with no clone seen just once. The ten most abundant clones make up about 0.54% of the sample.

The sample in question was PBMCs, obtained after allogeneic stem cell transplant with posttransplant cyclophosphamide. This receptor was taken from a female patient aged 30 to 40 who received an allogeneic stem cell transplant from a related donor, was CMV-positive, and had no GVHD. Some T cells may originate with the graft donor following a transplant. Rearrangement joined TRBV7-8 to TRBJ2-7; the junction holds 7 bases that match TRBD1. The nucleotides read TGTGCCAGCAGCTTCGGGACAGAGAAATACGAGCAGTACTTC. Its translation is CASSFGTEKYEQYF.